This T cell receptor beta chain was observed in a study of breast tumors, draining lymph nodes, adjacent tissues. The CDR3 consists of 13 residues. V shed 6 bases and J shed 0 bases, with 8 bases lying between them. The germline gives CDR1 MNHNS, CDR2 SASEGT. This clonotype appeared many times. The lymph nodes were axillary draining lymph nodes from breast cancer patients. TCRdb re-derived calls from the multiplex PCR reads in MiXCR, one entry per CDR3 protein. The top ten clones hold less than 1.5% of a sample with about 100,000 distinct CDR3 sequences, 21% of them seen once. The specimen sequenced was axillary lymph node tissue. The clonotype was recovered from a female donor with breast cancer. Some clones in this sample may be carry-over from other donors' samples. This chain links TRBV6-1 with TRBJ1-2, with D possibly TRBD1 on 5 matching bases. The DNA of the CDR3 is TGTGCCAGCAGAACGACAGCTAACTATGGCTACACCTTC. As protein: CASRTTANYGYTF.